Below, 25 T cell receptor beta chains from the same sample are listed, as sequenced in a study of T-cell reconstitution after alpha-beta-depleted transplantation in children. Library preparation (for TCRbeta) was performed with unique molecular identifiers. TCRdb reprocessed the PCR reads via MiXCR and lists one record per CDR3 protein. The table has roughly 490,000 distinct CDR3 sequences, 10% to 12% seen once; the top ten hold around 15%. Material: PBMCs, mostly from graft donor cells, obtained 180 days after TCRalphabeta/CD19-depleted stem cell transplant. The source of these receptors is a female patient younger than 10 who had a stem cell transplant for aplastic anemia, so the T cells may come from the graft donor.

The CDR3 loop reads CASSYERQYNEQFF. The DNA of the CDR3 is TGTGCCAGCAGTTACGAACGACAGTACAATGAGCAGTTCTTC. V is TRBV6-5 and J is TRBJ2-1; TRBD1 might be the D (5 bases). V shed 2 bases and J shed 4 bases, with 9 bases lying between them. Germline V gene data show CDR1 as MNHEY and CDR2 as SVGAGI. CDR3 length equals 14 residues.

This clonotype was recorded a few times. V and J are TRBV7-2 and TRBJ2-7, with 8 bases aligning to TRBD2. This CDR3 has 15 amino acids. Germline CDR1 reads SGHTA; CDR2 reads FQGNSA. Trimming at V came to 1 base and at J to 6 bases, leaving 8 bases not matched to a gene. CDR3 sequence: CASSLVAGYIREQYF. The CDR3 DNA follows: TGTGCCAGCAGCTTAGTAGCGGGATACATTCGCGAGCAGTACTTC.

In this sample, this clonotype turned up many times. CDR3 sequence: CASRRTSGSSYNEQFF. The CDR3 DNA follows: TGTGCCAGCAGACGGACTAGCGGGAGCTCCTACAATGAGCAGTTCTTC. This chain links TRBV7-2 with TRBJ2-1; 13 nucleotides line up with TRBD2. The CDR3 is made up of 16 amino acids. Germline-derived CDR1 and CDR2 are SGHTA and FQGNSA. Germline trimming cut 6 bases from V and 0 bases from J; bases unmatched to any gene: 2.

This clonotype was counted a few times. V gene TRBV20-1 combines with J gene TRBJ1-1, with 7 nucleotides matching TRBD1. CDR1 is DFQATT, CDR2 SNEGSKA, per germline (reference sequence). The CDR3 totals 15 residues. With 2 bases clipped from V and 4 bases from J, the junction kept 10 bases outside the gene matches. The CDR3 coding sequence is TGCAGTGCTAGAAAGGGGGCTATGGGGAGCACTGAAGCTTTCTTT. Amino acid sequence: CSARKGAMGSTEAFF.

V usage is TRBV7-9 and J usage is TRBJ2-2; maybe TRBD2 (6 bases). This CDR3 has 17 amino acids. Germline V CDR1 and CDR2: SEHNR, FQNEAQ (reference sequence). Trimming pared 0 bases from V and 0 bases from J, leaving 11 bases between. The chain's CDR3 is CASSLASGAANTGELFF. The CDR3 DNA is TGTGCCAGCAGCTTAGCTAGCGGAGCCGCGAACACCGGGGAGCTGTTTTTT.

This clonotype was observed a few times. The chain joins TRBV2 to TRBJ2-1; D not certain. V was clipped by 8 bases and J by 3 bases, with 5 bases between them. The CDR3 loop spans 11 amino acids. Germline CDR1 SNHLY, CDR2 FYNNEI. Here the CDR3 reads CASGFYNEQFF. The CDR3 DNA is TGTGCCAGCGGGTTCTACAATGAGCAGTTCTTC.

This clonotype was counted only a few times. The V and J genes are TRBV5-1 and TRBJ2-1, with 10 bases matching TRBD2. J was trimmed by 6 bases and V by 2 bases; bases with no gene match: 5. The CDR3 covers 15 residues. The germline V gene has CDR1 SGHRS and CDR2 YFSETQ. Here the CDR3 reads CASSLTSGIRNEQFF. In DNA, the CDR3 is TGCGCCAGCAGCTTAACTAGCGGGATTCGCAATGAGCAGTTCTTC.

CDR3 bases: TGTGCCAGCGACAGTTACAATGAGCAGTTCTTC. Protein: CASDSYNEQFF. The chain couples TRBV19 to TRBJ2-1; tentatively, D is TRBD1 (5 bases). This CDR3 is 11 amino acids long. V was clipped by 9 bases and J by 4 bases, with 7 bases between them. Germline V gene lookup returns CDR1 LNHDA and CDR2 SQIVND (reference sequence).

This clonotype was detected a few times. The rearrangement links TRBV7-2 to TRBJ2-7; the D gene is possibly TRBD2 (6 bases). Trimming stripped 2 bases from V and 6 bases from J, with 14 bases between. The CDR3 is 14 amino acids. The V gene's germline CDR1 is SGHTA and CDR2 FQGNSA. The DNA of the CDR3 is TGTGCCAGCAGCTTACGCGGGACGGGCTTCGAGCAGTACTTC. The encoded protein is CASSLRGTGFEQYF.

There are a few counts of this clonotype. For the CDR3, the DNA is TGTGCCAGCAGCTTAGGGGCAGCCCCTGAAGCTTTCTTT. Translating gives CASSLGAAPEAFF. The V call is TRBV7-2, the J call TRBJ1-1; D unresolved. The germline V gene has CDR1 SGHTA and CDR2 FQGNSA. The V end lost 1 base, the J end lost 6 bases, and 9 bases lay between the germline ends. The CDR3 sequence is 13 residues long.

This clonotype occurred many times. The chain links TRBV12-3 or TRBV12-4 to TRBJ1-5; D perhaps matches TRBD1 (5 bases). V lost 1 base and J lost 10, with 17 bases in between. This CDR3 contains 15 residues. For the CDR3, the DNA is TGTGCCAGCAGTTTAGAGGTGGGGGGTATCAAACCCCAGCATTTT. Its protein product is CASSLEVGGIKPQHF.

The table lists this clonotype with many counts. The chain joins TRBV4-3 to TRBJ2-7, with D possibly TRBD1 on 6 matching bases. The CDR3 covers 14 residues. V was shortened by 0 bases and J by 3 bases, with 9 bases between the two germline ends. CDR1 and CDR2 from the germline V gene are LGHNA and YSLEER. This CDR3 reads CASSQEARGYEQYV. CDR3 bases: TGCGCCAGCAGCCAAGAGGCCAGGGGCTACGAGCAGTACGTC.

This clonotype was picked up many times. This chain links TRBV20-1 with TRBJ2-5; either TRBD1 or TRBD2 may supply D (5 bases each). Germline V CDR1 and CDR2: DFQATT, SNEGSKA (reference sequence). The CDR3 consists of 13 residues. V lost 3 bases to trimming and J lost 5 bases, with 13 bases between them. DNA of the CDR3: TGCAGTGCTAGTTTTCGCAGGGAGGAGACCCAGTACTTC. It yields the protein CSASFRREETQYF.

J is TRBJ2-5 and V is TRBV3-1; perhaps TRBD1 as D (6 bases). The V gene's germline CDR1 is LGHDT and CDR2 YNNKEL (reference sequence). CDR3 size: 16 residues. Trimming took 0 bases from V and 5 from J, leaving 16 bases between them. This chain's CDR3 is CASSQDHWGRTETQYF. The CDR3 coding sequence is TGTGCCAGCAGCCAAGATCACTGGGGGCGCACGGAGACCCAGTACTTC.

Only a few counts were recorded for this clonotype. The chain joins TRBV28 to TRBJ2-7; the D call may be TRBD1 or TRBD2 (5 bases each). With 3 bases removed from V and 4 bases from J, the gap between germline ends came to 10 bases. CDR1 is MDHEN and CDR2 is SYDVKM in the germline V gene. This CDR3 is built from 13 residues. In nucleotides, the CDR3 is TGTGCCAGCAGTTTCCGGGACCGATACGAGCAGTACTTC. Its translation is CASSFRDRYEQYF. Based on the CDR3 plus reference TRBV28 and TRBJ2-7, the full variable domain is DVKVTQSSRYLVKRTGEKVFLECVQDMDHENMFWYRQDPGLGLRLIYFSYDVKMKEKGDIPEGYSVSREKKERFSLILESASTNQTSMYLCASSFRDRYEQYFGPGTRLTVT.

The table lists this clonotype with a few counts. The chain links TRBV5-1 to TRBJ2-7; D perhaps matches TRBD2 (6 bases). The CDR3 has 15 amino acids. With 5 bases removed from V and 1 base from J, the gap between germline ends came to 16 bases. Per the germline V gene, CDR1 is SGHRS and CDR2 is YFSETQ. The CDR3 DNA is TGCGCCAGCAGACGGACCCGGGACTTTTCCTACGAGCAGTACTTC. Translated, it gives CASRRTRDFSYEQYF. The full variable domain, its missing parts supplied by reference TRBV5-1 and TRBJ2-7, is KAGVTQTPRYLIKTRGQQVTLSCSPISGHRSVSWYQQTPGQGLQFLFEYFSETQRNKGNFPGRFSGRQFSNSRSEMNVSTLELGDSALYLCASRRTRDFSYEQYFGPGTRLTVT.

This clonotype was seen only a few times. V is TRBV20-1 and J is TRBJ2-1, with D possibly matching TRBD2 (6 bases). There are 17 residues in the CDR3. V lost 1 base to trimming and J lost 1 base, with 17 bases between them. Germline CDR1 DFQATT, CDR2 SNEGSKA (reference sequence). The CDR3 region has the DNA TGCAGTGCTAGAGTCGAGTGGGGGGTAGAGTCCTACAATGAGCAGTTCTTC. Protein sequence: CSARVEWGVESYNEQFF.

This clonotype was found a few times. V and J are TRBV12-5 and TRBJ2-2; TRBD1 matches at 9 bases. CDR1 and CDR2 (germline): LGHNT, FRNRAP. V lost 7 bases and J lost 5; bases outside the gene matches: 5. This CDR3 has 14 amino acids. CDR3 amino acids: CASAGTGRTGELFF. CDR3 nucleotides: TGTGCTAGTGCCGGGACAGGGCGTACCGGGGAGCTGTTTTTT.

The rearrangement joins TRBV7-2 to TRBJ1-4; a weak D match, TRBD1 (6 bases). The CDR3 totals 16 residues. Germline CDR1 SGHTA, CDR2 FQGNSA. V lost 2 bases and J 2 bases, leaving 12 bases between the germline ends. The CDR3 bases are TGTGCCAGCAGCTTATTGGGGGCGCGGACTAATGAAAAACTGTTTTTT. It specifies CASSLLGARTNEKLFF.

The chain combines TRBV11-3 with TRBJ2-7, with 8 positions matching TRBD2. The CDR3 contains 17 residues. Germline V gene data show CDR1 as SGHNT and CDR2 as YENEEA. The ends lost 5 bases at V and 3 bases at J; junction bases unmatched: 15. This chain's CDR3 is CASSHALGREGLYEQYV. The CDR3 DNA is TGTGCCAGCAGCCACGCATTGGGTCGGGAGGGCCTCTACGAGCAGTACGTC.

This clonotype was observed a few times. CDR3: CASSPNTMSSGSSYNEQFF. The CDR3 coding sequence is TGTGCCAGCAGCCCAAACACGATGTCTAGCGGGAGCTCCTACAATGAGCAGTTCTTC. J is TRBJ2-1 and V is TRBV11-1, with 10 bases aligning to TRBD2. V was pared by 5 bases and J by 0 bases, with 13 bases of the junction left unmatched. The germline gives CDR1 SGHAT, CDR2 FQDESV (reference sequence). This CDR3 is 19 amino acids long.

This clonotype was counted only a few times. This chain joins TRBV18 and TRBJ2-1; maybe TRBD2 (5 bases). The ends were cut back, 3 bases at V and 0 bases at J, with 9 bases in the middle. This CDR3 is built from 15 residues. Looked up from germline, CDR1 is KGHSH and CDR2 is LQKENI. Written as DNA, the CDR3 is TGTGCCAGCTCACCTCAGCGGAACTCCTACAATGAGCAGTTCTTC. Translation: CASSPQRNSYNEQFF. Full variable domain (outside the CDR3, taken from reference TRBV18 and TRBJ2-1): NAGVMQNPRHLVRRRGQEARLRCSPMKGHSHVYWYRQLPEEGLKFMVYLQKENIIDESGMPKERFSAEFPKEGPSILRIQQVVRGDSAAYFCASSPQRNSYNEQFFGPGTRLTVL.

Written as DNA, the CDR3 is TGTGCCAGCAGCTTACGCTCGTTTGGAGTCTACGAGCAGTACTTC. Translating it yields CASSLRSFGVYEQYF. The genes are TRBV7-2 and TRBJ2-7; D not resolved. This CDR3 spans 15 amino acids. Trimming pared 2 bases from V and 3 bases from J, leaving 14 bases between. Per germline, CDR1 SGHTA and CDR2 FQGNSA.

This clonotype was counted between two and nine times. V gene TRBV15 combines with J gene TRBJ2-1; 8 bases match TRBD1. The CDR3 covers 15 residues. After removal of 4 bases from V and 6 bases from J, the junction contained 8 bases not matched to a gene. Germline lookup yields CDR1 LNHNV and CDR2 YYDKDF (reference sequence). CDR3 DNA: TGTGCCACCAGCATGAGGGACAGGTCAAGCAATGAGCAGTTCTTC. Protein product: CATSMRDRSSNEQFF.

This chain uses TRBV15 with TRBJ1-5, with D possibly TRBD1 on 5 matching bases. V lost 2 bases and J lost 3, with 14 bases in between. CDR1 and CDR2 from the germline V gene are LNHNV and YYDKDF (reference sequence). The CDR3 consists of 16 residues. The CDR3 nucleotides read TGTGCCACCAGCAGATCGGGGGGGTCGGCCAATCAGCCCCAGCATTTT. It is translated as CATSRSGGSANQPQHF.